This TCR beta chain was sequenced for a study of shared clonotypes between healthy human individuals. Sequenced by immunoSEQ multiplex PCR; TCRdb stores in-frame clones only, minus some. The sample consists of approximately 2.4 million clones, 95% of them appearing once. The TCR originated in a young man in good health. The specimen sequenced was naive CD4+ T cells sorted from blood. The subset denotes: CD45RA+ positively selected.

In DNA form, the CDR3 reads TGTGCCAGCAGCTCGTTGTCGGGGGCTGGAAACACCATATATTTT. Translated: CASSSLSGAGNTIYF. The V call is TRBV7-8, the J call TRBJ1-3, with D possibly being TRBD1 (5 bases). CDR1 and CDR2 (germline): SGHVS, FQNEAQ. Trimming shortened V by 4 bases and J by 2 bases, and 12 bases separated the two germline ends. The CDR3 runs 15 residues.